These 25 T cell receptor beta chains were sequenced from one sample in a study of T cells after yellow fever vaccination. TCRdb fed the 5' RACE reads into MiXCR, producing one record per CDR3 protein. The sample lists about 160,000 distinct CDR3 sequences; 6% to 7.5% were seen once. Material: CD4+ T cells sorted from PBMCs, obtained around 5 days after the first yellow fever vaccination. Every receptor here comes from a man younger than 35 who received the YFV17D yellow fever vaccine.

This chain joins TRBV20-1 and TRBJ1-2; no clear D gene. Germline V gene sequence: CDR1 DFQATT, CDR2 SNEGSKA (reference sequence). This CDR3 is 10 amino acids long. The V end was cut by 3 bases, the J end by 5 bases, with 4 bases between. The CDR3 loop is CSARGYGYTF. As DNA, the CDR3 is TGCAGTGCTAGGGGGTATGGCTACACCTTC.

This clonotype was seen a few times. This rearrangement joins TRBV13 to TRBJ2-6; D remains ambiguous. The CDR3 loop spans 15 amino acids. V dropped 0 bases and J dropped 0 bases, with 3 bases sitting between them. Germline CDR1 reads PRHDT; CDR2 reads FYEKMQ (reference sequence). The CDR3 DNA follows: TGTGCCAGCAGCTTAGGTTTCTCTGGGGCCAACGTCCTGACTTTC. The encoded protein is CASSLGFSGANVLTF.

In its sample, this clonotype was seen a few times. The chain has TRBV5-6 and TRBJ2-3; a weak D match, TRBD2 (6 bases). This CDR3 region has 15 residues. Trimming left V 2 bases short and J 2 bases short, with 12 bases between. The germline V gene has CDR1 SGHDT and CDR2 YYEEEE. CDR3 nucleotide sequence: TGTGCCAGCAGCTTCCGGGGGATTCTCACAGATACGCAGTATTTT. Translated: CASSFRGILTDTQYF.

Only a few counts were recorded for this clonotype. V and J are TRBV15 and TRBJ2-5; TRBD1 matches 7 bases. V was pared by 4 bases and J by 7 bases, with 12 bases of the junction left unmatched. The V gene's germline CDR1 is LNHNV and CDR2 YYDKDF (reference sequence). There are 15 residues in the CDR3. CDR3 sequence: CATSKGTALGSTQYF. The CDR3 coding sequence is TGTGCCACCAGCAAAGGGACAGCTTTAGGGTCGACCCAGTACTTC.

This clonotype was recorded many times. The chain's CDR3 is CSARDRRQGQETQYF. For the CDR3, the DNA is TGCAGTGCTAGAGATCGAAGGCAGGGACAAGAGACCCAGTACTTC. The chain joins TRBV20-1 to TRBJ2-5; D might be TRBD1 (5 bases). V was cut by 0 bases and J by 2 bases, with 13 bases left in between. CDR3 length: 15 amino acids. In germline, CDR1 is DFQATT, CDR2 SNEGSKA (reference sequence).

The sample holds a few counts of this clonotype. The chain is built from TRBV30 and TRBJ2-7, with D uncertain. Germline-derived CDR1 and CDR2 are GTSNPN and SVGIG (reference sequence). Deletions cut 0 bases from V and 2 bases from J, with 17 bases between. The CDR3 spans 16 residues. The CDR3 reads CAWSVWGSVSTYEQYF. The CDR3, as DNA: TGTGCCTGGAGTGTTTGGGGTAGTGTTTCGACCTACGAGCAGTACTTC.

This clonotype turned up a few times. This chain uses TRBV7-3 with TRBJ2-1; TRBD2 aligns across 11 bases. This CDR3 region has 19 residues. Germline V gene data show CDR1 as SGHTA and CDR2 as FQGTGA. The V and J ends lost 3 bases and 0 bases, in that order; junction bases with no gene match: 10. The DNA for the CDR3 is TGTGCCAGCAGCTTCCCACCTAGCGGGGGGTCCAACTCCTACAATGAGCAGTTCTTC. Translation gives CASSFPPSGGSNSYNEQFF.

This clonotype was seen at least ten times. V gene TRBV20-1 combines with J gene TRBJ2-5; 10 nucleotides line up with TRBD2. The V segment lost 0 bases and the J segment 6 bases; nucleotides outside the gene matches: 7. The CDR3 totals 15 residues. CDR1 and CDR2 (germline): DFQATT, SNEGSKA (reference sequence). DNA of the CDR3: TGCAGTGCTAGAGATTTCAGGACTAGCGGAAAGACCCAGTACTTC. Translating it yields CSARDFRTSGKTQYF.

This clonotype has at least ten counts. This chain joins TRBV5-1 and TRBJ1-2; no definite D call. CDR3 size: 14 residues. Germline values: CDR1 SGHRS, CDR2 YFSETQ. Trimming took off 4 bases at V and 2 bases at J, with 12 bases between the two ends. CDR3 in DNA: TGCGCCAGCAGCCCCGGTGAAGGGAACTATGGCTACACCTTC. This translates into CASSPGEGNYGYTF. Using reference TRBV5-1 and TRBJ1-2 for the parts outside the CDR3, the full variable domain is KAGVTQTPRYLIKTRGQQVTLSCSPISGHRSVSWYQQTPGQGLQFLFEYFSETQRNKGNFPGRFSGRQFSNSRSEMNVSTLELGDSALYLCASSPGEGNYGYTFGSGTRLTVV.

This clonotype has at least ten counts. The V call is TRBV2, the J call TRBJ2-2; 11 bases map to TRBD1. The CDR3 extends over 15 amino acids. Germline loops: CDR1 SNHLY, CDR2 FYNNEI. The V segment lost 4 bases and the J segment 5 bases; nucleotides outside the gene matches: 3. The CDR3 DNA is TGTGCCAGCAGTGCCGGGACAGGGGGTACCGGGGAGCTGTTTTTT. This encodes CASSAGTGGTGELFF.

This clonotype was observed many times. The V call is TRBV27, the J call TRBJ1-2; maybe TRBD1 (6 bases). In germline, CDR1 is MNHEY, CDR2 SMNVEV (reference sequence). V lost 5 bases and J 5 bases, leaving 21 bases between the germline ends. The CDR3 is 16 residues long. The CDR3 coding sequence is TGTGCCAGCAGTCCCCGACGGGTTCCGGACAGATATGGCTACACCTTC. Residues: CASSPRRVPDRYGYTF.

The rearrangement links TRBV4-1 to TRBJ2-2, with D unresolved. CDR3 length: 16 amino acids. Trimming pared 0 bases from V and 2 bases from J, leaving 10 bases between. CDR1 MGHRA and CDR2 YSYEKL come from the germline V gene. CDR3 in DNA: TGCGCCAGCAGCCAAGAGACGGTTATTAACACCGGGGAGCTGTTTTTT. Its protein product is CASSQETVINTGELFF.

The J gene is TRBJ2-7, the V gene TRBV6-2 or TRBV6-3; D possibly matches TRBD1 or TRBD2 (7 bases each). This CDR3 has 13 residues. Trimming took off 5 bases at V and 6 bases at J, with 14 bases between the two ends. The germline gives CDR1 MNHEY, CDR2 SVGEGT. In DNA, the CDR3 is TGTGCCAGCAGTCCGGGGAGGGGGCTCGAGCAGTACGTC. It encodes CASSPGRGLEQYV.

This clonotype was counted many times. The V and J genes are TRBV12-3 or TRBV12-4 and TRBJ1-5, with a tentative D call TRBD1 (6 bases). Trimming removed 1 base at V and 1 base at J, with 8 bases between. This CDR3 has 15 residues. In DNA form, the CDR3 reads TGTGCCAGCAGTTTAGTAACAGGGAGCAATCAGCCCCAGCATTTT. The encoded protein is CASSLVTGSNQPQHF.

This chain connects TRBV5-1 to TRBJ2-3; either TRBD1 or TRBD2 may supply D (5 bases each). V lost 1 base to trimming and J lost 5 bases, with 14 bases between them. Germline CDR1 reads SGHRS; CDR2 reads YFSETQ. This CDR3 region has 15 residues. The CDR3 reads CASSLQTGPQDTQYF. CDR3 coding DNA: TGCGCCAGCAGCTTGCAAACGGGACCCCAAGATACGCAGTATTTT.

This clonotype was detected a few times. This rearrangement joins TRBV7-2 to TRBJ1-1, with D unclear. Trimming took 5 bases from V and 6 from J, leaving 13 bases between them. Per germline, CDR1 SGHTA and CDR2 FQGNSA. This CDR3 contains 13 residues. The CDR3 nucleotides read TGTGCCAGCAGCCCGGAGGCCGGGGCTGAAGCTTTCTTT. As protein: CASSPEAGAEAFF.

The table lists this clonotype with many counts. The chain recombines TRBV3-1 with TRBJ2-5; no firm D call. The CDR3 length is 14 residues. Per the germline V gene, CDR1 is LGHDT and CDR2 is YNNKEL (reference sequence). V was trimmed by 3 bases and J by 2 bases, leaving 10 bases between them. The CDR3 here is CASSQAQGQETQYF. CDR3 DNA sequence: TGTGCCAGCAGCCAGGCCCAAGGGCAAGAGACCCAGTACTTC.

This clonotype appeared many times. The chain couples TRBV4-1 to TRBJ2-7; a possible D gene is TRBD1 (5 bases). This CDR3 spans 14 amino acids. Trimming took off 1 base at V and 3 bases at J, with 10 bases between the two ends. From germline, CDR1 is MGHRA and CDR2 YSYEKL. This CDR3 reads CASSQVGQGYEQYF. The CDR3, as DNA: TGCGCCAGCAGCCAAGTCGGGCAGGGCTACGAGCAGTACTTC.

Of note for this clonotype: This clone may be a read error of a much larger clone one base away. This rearrangement joins TRBV29-1 to TRBJ2-7; 11 positions match TRBD1. In germline, CDR1 is SQVTM, CDR2 ANQGSEA. This CDR3 is built from 15 residues. Here the CDR3 reads CRVGLGQGAINEQYF. DNA of the CDR3: TGCAGAGTTGGACTAGGACAGGGGGCAATAAACGAGCAGTACTTC.

At least ten counts were recorded for this clonotype. This chain links TRBV12-3 or TRBV12-4 with TRBJ2-1, with 9 bases fitting TRBD2. V was clipped by 3 bases and J by 9 bases; unmatched bases: 6. The CDR3 spans 14 residues. As DNA, the CDR3 is TGTGCCAGCAGTTTGAGGCTAGCGGGGAGTGAGCAGTTCTTC. Translating gives CASSLRLAGSEQFF.

Only a few counts were recorded for this clonotype. This sequence joins TRBV7-6 and TRBJ1-5; no reliable D call. V lost 2 bases and J lost 4, with 12 bases in between. This CDR3 has 15 residues. Germline assignment: CDR1 SGHVS and CDR2 FNYEAQ. For the CDR3, the DNA is TGTGCCAGCAGCTTACAGACGGGGTTAAATCAGCCCCAGCATTTT. This encodes CASSLQTGLNQPQHF.

This clonotype was observed many times. J is TRBJ2-7 and V is TRBV20-1, with D possibly being TRBD2 (5 bases). V lost 6 bases, J lost 3 bases, and 12 bases lay in between. Per the germline V gene, CDR1 is DFQATT and CDR2 is SNEGSKA (reference sequence). The CDR3 covers 12 residues. CDR3 sequence: CSAKAGGYEQYF. Written as DNA, the CDR3 is TGCAGTGCAAAAGCAGGAGGCTACGAGCAGTACTTC.

The J gene is TRBJ1-6, the V gene TRBV7-2, with 12 bases fitting TRBD1. This CDR3 has 19 amino acids. The V gene end was trimmed by 5 bases and the J gene end by 0 bases; junction bases not matched to a gene: 8. Per the germline V gene, CDR1 is SGHTA and CDR2 is FQGNSA. In nucleotides, the CDR3 is TGTGCCAGCAGCGCCCGGGACAGGGGGCCCTACTCCTATAATTCACCCCTCCACTTT. This encodes CASSARDRGPYSYNSPLHF. Full variable domain (outside the CDR3, taken from reference TRBV7-2 and TRBJ1-6): GAGVSQSPSNKVTEKGKDVELRCDPISGHTALYWYRQSLGQGLEFLIYFQGNSAPDKSGLPSDRFSAERTGGSVSTLTIQRTQQEDSAVYLCASSARDRGPYSYNSPLHFGNGTRLTVT.

In this sample, this clonotype turned up many times. V gene TRBV3-1 combines with J gene TRBJ2-7; no reliable D call. V gave up 3 bases and J gave up 4 bases, with 4 bases separating them. This CDR3 comprises 11 residues. The germline V gene encodes CDR1 LGHDT and CDR2 YNNKEL (reference sequence). CDR3 sequence reads: CASSQGYEQYF. The CDR3 region has the DNA TGTGCCAGCAGCCAGGGATACGAGCAGTACTTC.

This clonotype was counted only a few times. This sequence joins TRBV2 and TRBJ1-6; D is uncertain. Germline CDR1 and CDR2: SNHLY and FYNNEI. V dropped 6 bases and J dropped 8 bases, with 5 bases sitting between them. The CDR3 consists of 11 residues. CDR3 amino acids: CASRSYSPLHF. As DNA, the CDR3 is TGTGCCAGCAGGAGTTATTCACCCCTCCACTTT.